One TCR beta chain is described in this entry. This clone was detected only once. No antigen is known for it. Base quality data are lacking; no much larger clone is found one base away. The junction shows trimming of 3 bases on V and 4 bases on J, and the gene matches do not reach 9 bases of it. CDR1 is given as KGHSH and CDR2 as LQKENI, both from the germline V gene. The cysteine opens and the phenylalanine closes a CDR3 of 17 amino acids. Only CDR3 DNA is held: 51 bases, read in frame from base 1. The cohort was made up of about 610 healthy bone marrow donors. All cohort members were sampled while nominally healthy, although unrecorded immune exposures were likely present. The donor was CMV seronegative and belonged to the group of approximately 320 seronegative cohort members. Each donor provided a peripheral blood sample, and peripheral blood mononuclear cells were used for TCR beta sequencing. Genomic DNA was extracted from the blood cell samples with the Qiagen DNeasy Blood Extraction Kit.

This sample stems from a study of cytomegalovirus exposure and HLA in healthy donors listed by TCRdb under 2017. With respect to the entire study: According to an earlier analysis of around 600 of the donors, about 179 million T cells yielded 90 million to 140 million unique TCR beta sequences and about 300 Gb of sequence data. About 300 gigabases of sequencing data and 70 million to 100 million unique TCR sequences were included in an early release covering around 650 HLA-typed donors. Of the approximately 400 genotyped donors, approximately 80% fell in the genetic ancestry cluster associated with self-reported Caucasian donors. The aim of the study was to test whether cataloging public T cell receptors could identify signatures of past pathogen exposure. The T cell repertoires of 666 subjects were profiled by immunosequencing and related to cytomegalovirus serostatus. Besides the first cohort of 666 subjects, a separate validation cohort made up of some 110 different subjects was used. High-throughput TCR immunosequencing, statistical association of individual TCRs with disease status, and machine learning were combined to predict cytomegalovirus infection status. A later analysis re-examined previously published TCR beta repertoires from 610 or so donors and added high-resolution HLA genotyping to investigate patterns of TCR occurrence. The later analysis used no new phenotypic data to find candidate immune exposures, relying instead on TCR beta sequences and their occurrence across donors. To decide whether each TCR beta V gene segment behaved as functional or pseudogenic, an earlier analysis of several hundred of the donors relied on high-throughput TCR beta sequencing. Donor age, sex, ethnicity and CMV serostatus were compiled alongside the repertoire data. Genome-wide SNP genotypes for about three fifths of the roughly 670 donors were used in a later genetic analysis, which treated that subset as a discovery cohort. Every discovery cohort repertoire had been produced on one sequencing platform. HLA typing included class I and class II loci at four-digit resolution. The number of donors typed differed by locus, with roughly 629-640 for A, B, C, DRB1 and DQB1, about 500 for DQA1, approximately 570 for DPA1, and around 460 for DPB1. Several DR-DQ haplotypes were handled as single units for association and clustering, since linkage in the cohort was strong. Across some 400 genotyped donors of the cohort, an average of about 200,000 unique TCR beta nucleotide sequences per donor were sequenced, and 15% to 20% of those sequences were non-productive.

The research as a whole found: Most TCR sequences were seen in very few donors, while some public TCRs were found in many individuals. In both the original and validation cohorts, the classifier was reported to diagnose cytomegalovirus status with high specificity and sensitivity. A cluster of highly shared sequence variants was judged likely to represent a technical artifact of the sequencing pipeline. Because the 87-base-pair reads could not distinguish some IMGT-functional V segments, including TRBV6-2 and TRBV6-3, those segments were excluded. In a later genetic analysis, fewer N-insertions in productive TCRs were reported among donors in an Asian-associated ancestry cluster than the roughly 700-donor mean. A further reported finding was that TCR beta sequences accurately predicted the HLA-A and HLA-B alleles for most subjects in the first cohort. Linkage disequilibrium might explain the correlated functional status among segregating V segments, but an unknown experimental factor could not be excluded. A later genetic analysis associated a missense DCLRE1C variant with V-gene and J-gene trimming of TCR beta chains, and an independent cohort replicated the association. According to a later analysis, most CMV-associated TCR beta chains appeared to be HLA-restricted, and the HLA associations seemed to be driven largely by CMV exposure. Immune exposure information for the cohort was limited to CMV serostatus. In the study, 164 TCR beta chains were listed as associated with cytomegalovirus. In a later analysis, some 17,000 TCR beta sequences were associated with specific HLA alleles at a false discovery rate of 0.05. In this cohort, only TCR beta chains were sequenced, and detectable features were limited by the absence of alpha or paired-chain data. In a later analysis, HLA-associated TCR beta chains showed more clonal expansion and lower generation probabilities than non-associated chains that were equally common. According to a later analysis, TCR association rates differed among HLA loci, with DRB1 alleles showing the most associated TCRs and HLA-C alleles showing the fewest. Over 15 rarely observed V segments, including chromosome 9 orphons, were excluded from the earlier analysis of a few hundred of the donors because counts were too low. According to a later analysis, parvovirus B19, influenza, CMV and Epstein-Barr virus appeared linked to several top co-occurrence clusters. In vitro tests confirmed that a few of the cytomegalovirus-associated TCR beta chains recognize cytomegalovirus antigens. Broadly in line with IMGT annotations, most TCR beta V segments showed up in productive rearrangements about 87% or about 30% of the time in an earlier analysis of about 500 of the donors. Strong co-occurrence of HLA alleles, especially DR and DQ, made assigning TCR associations to individual alleles difficult. The authors suggested that the approach could potentially be generalized to other disease states and immunological phenotypes. HLA typing was unavailable for some donors at each locus, so association tests used only the typed subset. Sequencing depth was assumed to be roughly uniform across donors in the presence/absence analyses, though that assumption may not hold.

The receptor library was made with the immunoSEQ multiplex PCR assay. For the multiplex PCR, a mixture combining 60 forward primers for TCR Vbeta segments and 13 reverse primers for TCR Jbeta segments was used. The CDR3 region of rearranged TCR beta genes was amplified from genomic DNA with a multiplex PCR assay. Amplified TCR beta libraries were sequenced as 87-base-pair reads on the Illumina HiSeq System. In the paper's pipeline: A later analysis counted approximately 76 million unique TCR beta chains across the 550 to 700 repertoires, and around 9.9 million of these chains were shared by at least two donors. To remove PCR and sequencing errors, raw reads were error-corrected and collapsed into unique sequences using a nearest-neighbor algorithm that merged closely related sequences. Alignment of CDR3 sequences to IMGT reference sequences was used to assign V, D and J gene segments. For a sequence to be retained, a match of at least six nucleotides to both a V gene segment and a J gene segment was required. Rearrangements were classified as productive when the CDR3 lacked stop codons and remained in frame with V and J, and all other rearrangements were classified as non-productive. Following IMGT convention, CDR3 was defined as the stretch from the second conserved V-encoded cysteine up to the conserved J-encoded phenylalanine. The earlier analysis of 587 of the donors excluded any sequence lacking an unambiguous match to a single V gene segment. An earlier analysis of 587 of the donors called V segments functional above 56.7% productive rearrangements and segregating when the between-donor standard deviation exceeded 5%. To diagnose cytomegalovirus status from the catalog of TCR beta chain sequences, a statistical classification framework was built. A later analysis assigned V and J genes by comparing TCR nucleotide sequences with IMGT/GENE-DB human TR gene sequences. Using the TCRdist pipeline, a later analysis assigned CDR3 sequences along with most-parsimonious VDJ recombination scenarios. In a later analysis, each TCR beta chain was defined by its CDR3 amino acid sequence together with its V-gene family, and reads lacking a unique V-gene family were excluded. As a way to deal with suspected cross-contamination and a sequencing artifact, a later analysis dropped 500 to 700 nucleotide sequences that were highly shared and had low generation probability. In a later analysis, a clonal expansion index for each public chain was calculated from normalized within-repertoire ranks of inferred template counts. A later analysis computed generation probabilities with a VDJ recombination model fitted to out-of-frame rearrangements, and checked the results against IGoR. In a later analysis, hypergeometric tests were used to score TCR-TCR, TCR-HLA and TCR-CMV co-occurrence, with a repertoire-size bias correction applied to TCR pairs. To estimate false discovery rates, a later analysis permuted the HLA or CMV assignments 20 times. In a later analysis, co-occurring TCRs were grouped using DBSCAN, and TCRdist sequence similarity was added for clustering within HLA-allele-positive subsets. Co-occurrence clustering excluded repertoires with fewer than 30,000 or more than 120,000 public chains, plus five with anomalous nucleotide sharing. Here the immuneACCESS table is served through TCRdb, limited to in-frame sequences with V and J called. Missing clones are a known gap in these copies; in checked studies unresolved V genes cover under half, and the rest lacks a known reason. V and J calls and clone size are copied from that table; D and trimming were computed from the DNA. The sample table holds roughly 180,000 clones, of which 82% were seen once. The ten largest clonotypes hold approximately 1.6% of the sample.

Sequencing was done on a sample of PBMCs. This clonotype was sampled from a male donor in good health and CMV-seronegative. The rearranged segments are TRBV18 and TRBJ2-5; 12 bases in the junction line up with TRBD2. The DNA reads as follows: TGTGCCAGCTCACCGCTCTCTAGCGGGGGGGCAGGAGAGACCCAGTACTTC. It specifies CASSPLSSGGAGETQYF.